These 20 T cell receptor beta chains came from one sample sequenced in a study of T cells expressing NK-cell markers. TCRdb reprocessed the 5' RACE reads and keeps a single row for each CDR3 protein, giving no DNA. The sample holds about 160,000 distinct CDR3 sequences. Material for sequencing was blood T cells: a sorted CD56 or NKG2C T cell subset, CD4+ or CD8+ T cells, or bulk PBMC T cells (not recorded which). The receptors shown here come from a woman between 18 and 69 years old in good health.

The chain combines TRBV15 with TRBJ2-5; TCRdb names TRBD1, which stays unverified in the absence of DNA. CDR3 length: 16 residues. Germline V CDR1 and CDR2: LNHNV, YYDKDF (reference sequence). CDR3 region: CATSPGVTPRQETQYF.

This chain joins TRBV10-3 and TRBJ2-1; the TCRdb call, TRBD1, lacks DNA for checking. The CDR3 covers 13 residues. The germline gives CDR1 ENHRY, CDR2 SYGVKD. This CDR3 reads CATLGEGYNEQFF.

The chain links TRBV3-1 to TRBJ2-1; lacking DNA, the TRBD1 call made by TCRdb goes unchecked. Germline CDR1 and CDR2: LGHDT and YNNKEL (reference sequence). CDR3 length equals 15 residues. The CDR3 protein is CASSLRDLSYNEQFF.

The chain links TRBV5-1 to TRBJ1-2; the D gene TCRdb calls, TRBD1, cannot be checked with no DNA. CDR1 and CDR2 (germline): SGHRS, YFSETQ. This CDR3 contains 14 residues. CDR3 amino acids: CASSLGSGNYGYTF.

The rearrangement joins TRBV10-3 to TRBJ1-1. The CDR3 sequence is 13 residues long. Germline V gene lookup returns CDR1 ENHRY and CDR2 SYGVKD. CDR3 amino acids: CAISGQGSTEAFF.

J is TRBJ1-3 and V is TRBV5-1. Looked up from germline, CDR1 is SGHRS and CDR2 is YFSETQ. The CDR3 loop spans 16 amino acids. The CDR3 spells CASSDGSLNSGNTIYF.

The rearrangement uses TRBV28 and TRBJ2-7; the D call from TCRdb, TRBD2, cannot be confirmed without DNA. The CDR3 is 14 residues long. Germline CDR1 reads MDHEN; CDR2 reads SYDVKM. CDR3 in amino acids: CASSFGRSSGEQYF.

The chain recombines TRBV19 with TRBJ2-2; no DNA is available, so the TRBD2 call from TCRdb remains unchecked. Looked up from germline, CDR1 is LNHDA and CDR2 is SQIVND (reference sequence). The CDR3 runs 16 residues. CDR3 sequence reads: CASSRTSGSATGELFF.

J is TRBJ2-7 and V is TRBV29-1; TCRdb gives TRBD2 as the D gene, but with no DNA this cannot be confirmed. The CDR3 contains 16 residues. CDR1 SQVTM and CDR2 ANQGSEA come from the germline V gene. CDR3 amino acids: CSANTPGLAGAYEQYF.

The J gene is TRBJ2-5, the V gene TRBV27; TCRdb picks TRBD1, but there is no DNA to check that call. Germline values: CDR1 MNHEY, CDR2 SMNVEV (reference sequence). The CDR3 is made up of 16 amino acids. CDR3 in amino acids: CASSFSRARNSETQYF.

The chain couples TRBV5-1 to TRBJ2-7. The germline V gene has CDR1 SGHRS and CDR2 YFSETQ. The CDR3 is 12 amino acids. CDR3 in amino acids: CASGDRSDEQYF.

The CDR3 here is CSVAASGGEQYF. The chain carries TRBV29-1 and TRBJ2-7; TCRdb indicates TRBD1, and absent DNA this call remains unverified. The length of the CDR3 is 12 residues. Germline V lookup: CDR1 SQVTM, CDR2 ANQGSEA.

The gene calls are TRBV18 and TRBJ1-5; TCRdb's D call of TRBD1 is untestable without DNA. In germline, CDR1 is KGHSH, CDR2 LQKENI. The CDR3 sequence is 16 residues long. The CDR3 is CASSQNRGVSNQPQHF.

The V and J genes are TRBV20-1 and TRBJ1-5; TCRdb picks TRBD1, but there is no DNA to check that call. The germline CDR1 and CDR2 sequences are DFQATT and SNEGSKA (reference sequence). This CDR3 comprises 15 residues. The CDR3 sequence: CSAREGSGLGKPQHF.

This chain joins TRBV27 and TRBJ2-2; with no DNA, the TCRdb D assignment of TRBD2 cannot be verified. Germline V gives CDR1 MNHEY, CDR2 SMNVEV (reference sequence). There are 14 residues in the CDR3. The CDR3 region is CASRASGSTGELFF.

The rearrangement links TRBV12-3 or TRBV12-4 to TRBJ1-1. The CDR3 length is 12 residues. CDR3 in amino acids: CASSLGWQEAFF.

J is TRBJ2-2 and V is TRBV7-9; TCRdb indicates TRBD1, and absent DNA this call remains unverified. This CDR3 region has 15 residues. Germline assignment: CDR1 SEHNR and CDR2 FQNEAQ (reference sequence). CDR3 sequence: CASSTTGVNTGELFF. The full variable domain, rest sourced from reference TRBV7-9 and TRBJ2-2, is DTGVSQNPRHKITKRGQNVTFRCDPISEHNRLYWYRQTLGQGPEFLTYFQNEAQLEKSRLLSDRFSAERPKGSFSTLEIQRTEQGDSAMYLCASSTTGVNTGELFFGEGSRLTVL.

The chain recombines TRBV2 with TRBJ1-1; TCRdb designates TRBD1, a call that cannot be tested without DNA. CDR3 length: 13 residues. From germline, CDR1 is SNHLY and CDR2 FYNNEI. The CDR3 spells CASTQGPNTEAFF.

V is TRBV7-8 and J is TRBJ2-2. CDR1 and CDR2 (germline): SGHVS, FQNEAQ. The CDR3 has 13 amino acids. The CDR3 region is CASSLGPTGELFF.

The J gene is TRBJ2-3, the V gene TRBV9. Germline V gives CDR1 SGDLS, CDR2 YYNGEE. There are 14 residues in the CDR3. CDR3 amino acids: CASSPRTYTDTQYF.